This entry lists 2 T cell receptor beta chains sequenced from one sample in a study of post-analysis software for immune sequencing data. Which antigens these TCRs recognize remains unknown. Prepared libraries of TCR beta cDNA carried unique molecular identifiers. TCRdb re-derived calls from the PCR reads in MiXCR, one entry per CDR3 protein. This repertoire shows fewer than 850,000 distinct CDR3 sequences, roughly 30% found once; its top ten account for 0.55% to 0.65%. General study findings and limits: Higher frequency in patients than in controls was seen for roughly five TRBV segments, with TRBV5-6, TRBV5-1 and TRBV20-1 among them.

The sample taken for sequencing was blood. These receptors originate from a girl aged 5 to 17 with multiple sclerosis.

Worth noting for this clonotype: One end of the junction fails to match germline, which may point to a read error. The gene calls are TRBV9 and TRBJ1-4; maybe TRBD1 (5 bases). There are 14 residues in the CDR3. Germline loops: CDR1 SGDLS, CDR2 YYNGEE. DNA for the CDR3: TGTGCCAGCAGCGCCGGAGGGACTAATGAAAAACGGTTTTTT. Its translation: CASSAGGTNEKRFF. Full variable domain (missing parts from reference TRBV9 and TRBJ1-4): DSGVTQTPKHLITATGQRVTLRCSPRSGDLSVYWYQQSLDQGLQFLIQYYNGEERAKGNILERFSAQQFPDLHSELNLSSLELGDSALYFCASSAGGTNEKRFFGSGTQLSVL.

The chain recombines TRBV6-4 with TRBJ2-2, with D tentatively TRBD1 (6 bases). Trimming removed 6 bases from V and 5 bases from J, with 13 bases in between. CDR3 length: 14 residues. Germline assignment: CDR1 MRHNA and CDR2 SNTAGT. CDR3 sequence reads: CASSYLRGTGELFF. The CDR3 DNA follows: TGTGCCAGCAGCTATCTGAGGGGGACCGGGGAGCTGTTTTTT.